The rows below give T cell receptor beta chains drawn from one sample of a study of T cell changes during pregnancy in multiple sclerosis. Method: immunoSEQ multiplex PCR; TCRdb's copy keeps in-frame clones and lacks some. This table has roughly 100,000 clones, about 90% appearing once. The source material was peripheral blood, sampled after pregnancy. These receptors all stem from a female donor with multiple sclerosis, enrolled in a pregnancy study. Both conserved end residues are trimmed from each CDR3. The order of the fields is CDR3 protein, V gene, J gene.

CDR3 protein: ASTGTAVGYT; V gene: TRBV9; J gene: TRBJ1-2
CDR3 protein: ASSEYGSGIGKTQY; V gene: TRBV25-1; J gene: TRBJ2-5
CDR3 protein: ASSVAASGRADEQF; V gene: TRBV9; J gene: TRBJ2-1
CDR3 protein: ASSTSGGLLPREQY; V gene: TRBV27; J gene: TRBJ2-7
CDR3 protein: ASSTAREPLH; V gene: TRBV27; J gene: TRBJ1-6
CDR3 protein: ASRSGGSSYNEQF; V gene: TRBV10-2; J gene: TRBJ2-1
CDR3 protein: ASSAPDRANSPLH; V gene: TRBV6-1; J gene: TRBJ1-6
CDR3 protein: SGKTGYNEKLF; V gene: TRBV29-1; J gene: TRBJ1-4
CDR3 protein: ASSLVVSHSGNTIY; V gene: TRBV11-2; J gene: TRBJ1-3
CDR3 protein: ASSFSGWTGEDSYEQY; V gene: TRBV28; J gene: TRBJ2-7
CDR3 protein: ASSYSRDSEQY; V gene: TRBV7-3; J gene: TRBJ2-7
CDR3 protein: ASSYVSYQPQH; V gene: TRBV6-6; J gene: TRBJ1-5
CDR3 protein: ASSLGLAGTGELF; V gene: TRBV7-3; J gene: TRBJ2-2
CDR3 protein: ASKRASESYEQY; V gene: TRBV19; J gene: TRBJ2-7
CDR3 protein: ASSISAGGRNEQF; V gene: TRBV19; J gene: TRBJ2-1
CDR3 protein: ASSSIAGASNEQF; V gene: TRBV7-3; J gene: TRBJ2-1
CDR3 protein: ASSNGGPISGANVLT; V gene: TRBV2; J gene: TRBJ2-6
CDR3 protein: ASSPRLSAGGFFLTGELF; V gene: TRBV4-3; J gene: TRBJ2-2
CDR3 protein: ASSRGRGSYEQY; V gene: TRBV11-3; J gene: TRBJ2-7
CDR3 protein: ASGYIPNQPQH; V gene: TRBV2; J gene: TRBJ1-5
CDR3 protein: ASSGGPSEQY; V gene: TRBV2; J gene: TRBJ2-7
CDR3 protein: ASSLNRVIAFSYEQY; V gene: TRBV5-1; J gene: TRBJ2-7
CDR3 protein: ASSPPQEPYEQY; V gene: TRBV18; J gene: TRBJ2-7
CDR3 protein: ASSLAPGQTYEQY; V gene: TRBV7-6; J gene: TRBJ2-7
CDR3 protein: ASSTYRPSGGFSYNSPLH; V gene: TRBV7-8; J gene: TRBJ1-6
CDR3 protein: ASSRHARGTMNTEAF; V gene: TRBV7-3; J gene: TRBJ1-1
CDR3 protein: ASSLGGTSGRNYEQY; V gene: TRBV11-2; J gene: TRBJ2-7
CDR3 protein: ASSGQQGQTEAF; V gene: TRBV7-2; J gene: TRBJ1-1
CDR3 protein: ASSVGLPTYNEQF; V gene: TRBV9; J gene: TRBJ2-1
CDR3 protein: ASRRPYTGELF; V gene: TRBV2; J gene: TRBJ2-2
CDR3 protein: ASSWFLTGPANYGYT; V gene: TRBV5-1; J gene: TRBJ1-2
CDR3 protein: ASSNSGTGSYEQY; V gene: TRBV28; J gene: TRBJ2-7
CDR3 protein: SVSDTAYEQY; V gene: TRBV29-1; J gene: TRBJ2-7
CDR3 protein: ASSEALPWTSGGRETY; V gene: TRBV6-1; J gene: TRBJ2-7
CDR3 protein: ASSQVFTDTQY; V gene: TRBV4-1; J gene: TRBJ2-3
CDR3 protein: ASSPGTGGENSPLH; V gene: TRBV18; J gene: TRBJ1-6
CDR3 protein: ASSQPLRGSGNTIY; V gene: TRBV4-1; J gene: TRBJ1-3
CDR3 protein: ASSASTGSALH; V gene: TRBV7-3; J gene: TRBJ1-6
CDR3 protein: ASSLRGTAANYGYT; V gene: TRBV27; J gene: TRBJ1-2
CDR3 protein: ASSQVDREKTQY; V gene: TRBV7-9; J gene: TRBJ2-5
CDR3 protein: ASSRLNSYNEQF; V gene: TRBV9; J gene: TRBJ2-1
CDR3 protein: SVEGDRSYEQY; V gene: TRBV29-1; J gene: TRBJ2-7
CDR3 protein: AISEEQGYNEQF; V gene: TRBV10-3; J gene: TRBJ2-1
CDR3 protein: SVGGAGLMLNEQF; V gene: TRBV29-1; J gene: TRBJ2-1
CDR3 protein: ASSAHPPDRGSYNEQF; V gene: TRBV9; J gene: TRBJ2-1
CDR3 protein: ASSITGVGETQY; V gene: TRBV19; J gene: TRBJ2-5
CDR3 protein: ASSSLGLAGVVSTKNIQY; V gene: TRBV28; J gene: TRBJ2-4
CDR3 protein: ASSDLRNGNQPQH; V gene: TRBV6-1; J gene: TRBJ1-5
CDR3 protein: ASSPVIAGYQETQY; V gene: TRBV4-2; J gene: TRBJ2-5
CDR3 protein: ASSLARDASYEQY; V gene: TRBV7-6; J gene: TRBJ2-7
CDR3 protein: ASSPADSGYEQY; V gene: TRBV5-1; J gene: TRBJ2-7
CDR3 protein: ASSFGGTNYGYT; V gene: TRBV28; J gene: TRBJ1-2
CDR3 protein: ASSVTGGQETQY; V gene: TRBV6-6; J gene: TRBJ2-5